This is a list of T cell receptor beta chains from one sample in a study of graft-versus-host responses after intestinal transplantation. The data were produced by immunoSEQ multiplex PCR, yet TCRdb's version contains in-frame clones alone and is incomplete. The top ten clones hold roughly a sixth of a sample with more than 80,000 clones, roughly four fifths of them seen once. No antigen is known for these receptors. Material: unstimulated CD8+ T cells sorted from spleen or lymph node cells, obtained before intestinal transplant. These receptors all stem from a human donor who received an intestinal transplant. The CDR3 runs from the conserved cysteine through the conserved F or W. The D gene is left open where the match is weak. Not all rows give a size; the values are once, few, many and, for expanded clones, a class.

TRBV4-1	NA	TRBJ2-3	TRBD1	CASSQVDRRTDTQYF	TGCGCCAGCAGCCAAGTGGACAGGCGCACAGATACGCAGTATTTT
TRBV14	once	TRBJ2-1	TRBD2	CASSRALGTSGPYYNEQFF	TGTGCCAGCAGCCGAGCATTGGGGACTAGCGGGCCTTACTACAATGAGCAGTTCTTC
TRBV6-4	NA	TRBJ1-2	NA	CASSIGEVTGYTF	TGTGCCAGCAGTATTGGGGAGGTTACTGGCTACACCTTC
TRBV19	NA	TRBJ2-1	TRBD1	CASRDRVPFNEQFF	TGTGCCAGTAGGGACAGGGTGCCATTCAATGAGCAGTTCTTC
TRBV7-9	NA	TRBJ2-1	TRBD2	CASSLIFSGSGGDNEQFF	TGTGCCAGCAGCTTAATTTTTAGCGGGAGCGGGGGGGATAATGAGCAGTTCTTC
TRBV7-2	NA	TRBJ2-3	NA	CASSLAATKYF	TGTGCCAGCAGCTTAGCTGCGACGAAGTATTTT
TRBV4-1	NA	TRBJ1-2	NA	CASSQGVRTDFYGYTF	TGCGCCAGCAGCCAAGGGGTCCGGACGGACTTTTATGGCTACACCTTC
TRBV15	NA	TRBJ1-2	TRBD1	CATSPSTGSSNYGYTF	TGTGCCACCAGTCCCTCGACAGGGTCTTCGAACTATGGCTACACCTTC
TRBV5-1	NA	TRBJ2-7	NA	CASSRTDEQYF	TGCGCCAGCAGCAGAACTGATGAGCAGTACTTC
TRBV4-1	NA	TRBJ1-3	TRBD1	CASSQDRGTGNTIYF	TGCGCCAGCAGCCAGGACAGGGGGACTGGAAACACCATATATTTT
TRBV11-2	NA	TRBJ2-1	TRBD2	CASSHPRAGGSYNEQFF	TGTGCCAGCAGCCACCCGAGAGCGGGGGGATCCTACAATGAGCAGTTCTTC
TRBV19	NA	TRBJ2-2	NA	CASSSISTGELFF	TGTGCCAGTAGTTCCATATCCACCGGGGAGCTGTTTTTT
TRBV28	once	TRBJ2-3	TRBD2	CASSLLPGTSGEADTQYF	TGTGCCAGCAGTTTATTGCCTGGGACTAGCGGGGAGGCAGATACGCAGTATTTT
TRBV6-6	NA	TRBJ2-7	NA	CASNTSPPSYEQYF	TGTGCCAGCAACACTAGTCCCCCCTCCTACGAGCAGTACTTC
TRBV6-5	NA	TRBJ2-1	NA	CASSYSRQGYNEQFF	TGTGCCAGCAGTTACTCTCGACAAGGGTACAATGAGCAGTTCTTC
TRBV7-9	NA	TRBJ2-7	NA	CASSRRGEQYF	TGTGCCAGCAGCCGGAGAGGGGAGCAGTACTTC
TRBV2	NA	TRBJ1-1	NA	CASSTSGHMNTEAFF	NA
TRBV5-1	NA	TRBJ2-3	NA	CASSLGPGGTDTQYF	TGCGCCAGCAGCTTGGGCCCAGGGGGCACAGATACGCAGTATTTT
TRBV6-8	once	TRBJ1-1	TRBD1	CASGTGTGLNF	TGTGCCAGCGGGACCGGGACAGGGCTAAATTTT
TRBV6-4	NA	TRBJ1-6	TRBD1	CASSDSGQGASPLHF	TGTGCCAGCAGTGACTCGGGACAGGGGGCTTCACCCCTCCACTTT
TRBV19	NA	TRBJ1-2	NA	CASRKQGHYGYTF	TGTGCCAGTAGGAAACAGGGTCACTATGGCTACACCTTC
TRBV6-5	NA	TRBJ2-7	TRBD1	CASSEIGQGEEQYF	TGTGCCAGCAGTGAAATTGGACAGGGAGAGGAGCAGTACTTC
TRBV27	NA	TRBJ1-1	NA	CASSLGGAEAFF	TGTGCCAGCAGCCTAGGGGGAGCTGAAGCTTTCTTT
TRBV11-2	NA	TRBJ2-1	NA	CASSLGQLGTLYNEQFF	TGTGCCAGCAGCTTAGGGCAGTTGGGGACTTTATACAATGAGCAGTTCTTC
TRBV5-1	NA	TRBJ1-6	TRBD1	CASSTTGWGSPLHF	TGCGCCAGCAGCACGACAGGGTGGGGTTCACCCCTCCACTTT
TRBV5-4	NA	TRBJ1-2	NA	CASRQGRGYYGYTF	TGTGCCAGCCGTCAGGGACGGGGGTACTATGGCTACACCTTC
TRBV7-3	NA	TRBJ2-7	TRBD2	CASSSSPRSGSLEQYF	TGTGCCAGCAGCTCTTCCCCCCGGAGCGGGAGTTTGGAGCAGTACTTC
TRBV19	NA	TRBJ2-7	TRBD2	CASSPGLAGDYEQYF	TGTGCCAGTAGTCCTGGACTAGCGGGAGATTACGAGCAGTACTTC
TRBV6-1	once	TRBJ1-1	NA	CASSGGTRTEAFF	TGTGCCAGCTCCGGGGGGACCAGGACTGAAGCTTTCTTT
TRBV6-5	NA	TRBJ2-5	TRBD1	CASSSPLQDRVETQYF	TGTGCCAGCAGTTCGCCACTCCAGGACAGGGTTGAGACCCAGTACTTC
TRBV4-2	NA	TRBJ2-1	TRBD2	CASSQDGRRGVYNEQFF	TGTGCCAGCAGCCAAGATGGTCGGCGGGGGGTTTACAATGAGCAGTTCTTC
TRBV4-1	NA	TRBJ2-1	TRBD1	CASSPTGGAYNEQFF	TGCGCCAGCAGCCCAACAGGGGGCGCTTACAATGAGCAGTTCTTC
TRBV7-9	NA	TRBJ1-1	TRBD1	CASSLKLRDRLNTEAFF	TGTGCCAGCAGCTTAAAACTTCGGGACAGGTTGAACACTGAAGCTTTCTTT
TRBV4-2	once	TRBJ2-1	TRBD2	CASSQALAEVYNEQFF	TGTGCCAGCAGCCAAGCTCTAGCGGAGGTTTACAATGAGCAGTTCTTC
TRBV30	NA	TRBJ2-1	NA	CAWSVQADEQFF	TGTGCCTGGAGTGTACAAGCGGATGAGCAGTTCTTC
TRBV14	NA	TRBJ2-1	NA	CASSQDNQGSMYEQFF	TGTGCCAGCAGCCAAGATAACCAGGGGTCGATGTATGAGCAGTTCTTC
TRBV4-2	NA	TRBJ2-7	TRBD2	CASSQDGSSGTYEQYF	TGTGCCAGCAGCCAAGATGGATCTAGCGGCACCTACGAGCAGTACTTC
TRBV19	NA	TRBJ2-1	TRBD2	CASSRGEAYNEQFF	TGTGCCAGTTCCCGGGGGGAGGCCTACAATGAGCAGTTCTTC
TRBV30	NA	TRBJ2-1	NA	CAWSGTPSSYNEQFF	TGTGCCTGGAGCGGGACCCCAAGCTCCTACAATGAGCAGTTCTTC
TRBV27	NA	TRBJ2-7	NA	CASSMDTTTSYEQYF	TGTGCCAGCAGTATGGACACCACTACCTCCTACGAGCAGTACTTC
TRBV9	NA	TRBJ2-2	TRBD1	CASSVEGSGQVNTGELFF	TGTGCCAGCAGCGTAGAAGGGTCGGGACAGGTCAACACCGGGGAGCTGTTTTTT
TRBV9	NA	TRBJ2-5	TRBD1	CASSVRDRETQYF	TGTGCCAGCAGCGTCAGGGACAGAGAGACCCAGTACTTC